The 24 T cell receptor beta chains reported below all come from one sample, sequenced in a study of identifying expanded T cells in peripheral blood. Method: immunoSEQ multiplex PCR; TCRdb's copy keeps in-frame clones and lacks some. The sample has about 94,000 clones, 88% seen once; the top ten hold approximately 6%. What was sequenced was blood. Every receptor here comes from a person aged 18 to 70 in good health.

V is TRBV5-1 and J is TRBJ2-3, with D possibly matching TRBD2 (6 bases). With 4 bases removed from V and 2 bases from J, the gap between germline ends came to 14 bases. The CDR3 has 15 residues. CDR1 is SGHRS and CDR2 is YFSETQ in the germline V gene. CDR3 bases: TGCGCCAGCAGCCTCGGGCGGGGAGTCACAGATACGCAGTATTTT. The encoded protein is CASSLGRGVTDTQYF.

The J gene is TRBJ1-1, the V gene TRBV30; D is possibly TRBD1 (5 bases). Per the germline V gene, CDR1 is GTSNPN and CDR2 is SVGIG (reference sequence). The CDR3 totals 18 residues. The V gene lost 2 bases and the J gene lost 0 bases, with 22 bases spanning the gap. The chain's CDR3 is CAWSFPGWTQTLNTEAFF. CDR3 nucleotide sequence: TGTGCCTGGAGTTTCCCCGGTTGGACACAAACTTTGAACACTGAAGCTTTCTTT. Using reference TRBV30 and TRBJ1-1 for the parts outside the CDR3, the full variable domain is SQTIHQWPATLVQPVGSPLSLECTVEGTSNPNLYWYRQAAGRGLQLLFYSVGIGQISSEVPQNLSASRPQDRQFILSSKKLLLSDSGFYLCAWSFPGWTQTLNTEAFFGQGTRLTVV.

V is TRBV2 and J is TRBJ1-4; 8 bases match TRBD1. Germline-derived CDR1 and CDR2 are SNHLY and FYNNEI. There are 15 residues in the CDR3. V shed 6 bases and J 6 bases; nucleotides not matched to a gene: 9. The CDR3 sequence is CASSRDRSGDEKLFF. Written as DNA, the CDR3 is TGTGCCAGCAGCCGGGACAGGTCTGGAGATGAAAAACTGTTTTTT.

The gene calls are TRBV4-1 and TRBJ1-5; TRBD1 agrees at 7 bases. V was clipped by 1 base and J by 0 bases; unmatched bases: 3. The CDR3 runs to 16 residues. The germline CDR1 and CDR2 sequences are MGHRA and YSYEKL. Here the CDR3 reads CASSQVAGGSNQPQHF. The CDR3 region has the DNA TGCGCCAGCAGCCAAGTGGCAGGGGGTAGCAATCAGCCCCAGCATTTT.

Concerning this clone: Compared with germline, one end of the junction differs, possibly owing to a read error. The J gene is TRBJ1-4, the V gene TRBV5-6; TRBD1 might be the D (5 bases). The germline CDR1 and CDR2 sequences are SGHDT and YYEEEE. CDR3 length: 16 residues. CDR3 nucleotide sequence: TGTGCCGGCAGCTTGGAGTGGGGCAGGGTTAATGAAAAACTGTTTTTT. Amino acids: CAGSLEWGRVNEKLFF.

The chain joins TRBV5-4 to TRBJ2-1, with D possibly matching TRBD2 (5 bases). The CDR3 consists of 13 residues. Trimming left V 4 bases short and J 3 bases short, with 8 bases between. Germline V gene sequence: CDR1 SGHNT, CDR2 YYREEE (reference sequence). CDR3 region: CASSPTSYNEQFF. CDR3 coding DNA: TGTGCCAGCAGCCCAACTAGCTACAATGAGCAGTTCTTC.

The chain uses TRBV6-5 and TRBJ1-2, with 10 bases that match TRBD1. Trimming at V came to 6 bases and at J to 8 bases, leaving 6 bases not matched to a gene. Germline V gives CDR1 MNHEY, CDR2 SVGAGI. The CDR3 loop spans 13 amino acids. The CDR3: CASSAPGQGGYTF. In DNA, the CDR3 is TGTGCCAGCAGCGCTCCGGGACAGGGGGGCTACACCTTC.

The chain joins TRBV9 to TRBJ2-2; D might be TRBD2 (5 bases). Per germline, CDR1 SGDLS and CDR2 YYNGEE. The CDR3 spans 16 residues. V gave up 4 bases and J gave up 7 bases, with 20 bases separating them. The chain's CDR3 is CASSLDPPDRDGELFF. Written as DNA, the CDR3 is TGTGCCAGCAGCCTGGACCCACCGGATCGGGACGGGGAGCTGTTTTTT.

CDR3: CASSLSGGYEQYF. CDR3 DNA sequence: TGTGCCAGCAGCTTGTCAGGGGGCTACGAGCAGTACTTC. This chain uses TRBV5-4 with TRBJ2-7; 7 nucleotides match TRBD1. The CDR3 has 13 amino acids. Per the germline V gene, CDR1 is SGHNT and CDR2 is YYREEE (reference sequence). Losses at the gene ends were 1 base for V and 3 bases for J; bases not matched to a gene: 1.

The chain combines TRBV7-8 with TRBJ2-2; TRBD2 matches at 11 bases. The J segment lost 5 bases and the V segment lost 1 base, leaving 9 bases of the junction unmatched. This CDR3 region has 18 residues. Germline V gene lookup returns CDR1 SGHVS and CDR2 FQNEAQ. This chain's CDR3 is CASSLEWRLAGFTGELFF. CDR3 in DNA: TGTGCCAGCAGCTTAGAGTGGAGACTAGCGGGATTTACCGGGGAGCTGTTTTTT.

CDR3 protein: CAIREGSTEAFF. Here the CDR3 DNA reads TGTGCCATCAGAGAGGGGAGCACTGAAGCTTTCTTT. This chain uses TRBV10-3 with TRBJ1-1; D is possibly TRBD1 (5 bases). This CDR3 spans 12 amino acids. The V end lost 6 bases, the J end lost 4 bases, and 9 bases lay between the germline ends. Germline CDR1 is ENHRY and CDR2 is SYGVKD.

The chain recombines TRBV15 with TRBJ1-2; D gene uncertain. Trimming left V 1 base short and J 0 bases short, with 12 bases between. The germline V gene encodes CDR1 LNHNV and CDR2 YYDKDF (reference sequence). This CDR3 region has 16 residues. The chain's CDR3 is CATSRALVPPNYGYTF. The CDR3 DNA follows: TGTGCCACCAGCAGAGCTCTAGTCCCCCCTAACTATGGCTACACCTTC.

The chain employs TRBV5-1 and TRBJ2-3; D is ambiguous. The CDR3 is 14 amino acids. Germline values: CDR1 SGHRS, CDR2 YFSETQ. V gave up 5 bases and J gave up 2 bases, with 12 bases separating them. The DNA of the CDR3 is TGCGCCAGCAGTTTCGACCACTACACAGATACGCAGTATTTT. Translation gives CASSFDHYTDTQYF. Variable domain in full (rest from reference TRBV5-1 and TRBJ2-3): KAGVTQTPRYLIKTRGQQVTLSCSPISGHRSVSWYQQTPGQGLQFLFEYFSETQRNKGNFPGRFSGRQFSNSRSEMNVSTLELGDSALYLCASSFDHYTDTQYFGPGTRLTVL.

This clone was detected only a few times. The genes are TRBV7-9 and TRBJ2-7; no definite D call. This CDR3 has 12 amino acids. CDR1 SEHNR and CDR2 FQNEAQ come from the germline V gene (reference sequence). V was shortened by 0 bases and J by 6 bases, with 6 bases between the two germline ends. The CDR3 DNA reads as TGTGCCAGCAGCTTAGCCCTGGCCGAGCAGTACTTC. Translation gives CASSLALAEQYF.

This chain connects TRBV5-1 to TRBJ1-1, with D perhaps TRBD1 (6 bases). The CDR3 loop spans 16 amino acids. Germline values: CDR1 SGHRS, CDR2 YFSETQ. V was pared by 1 base and J by 6 bases, with 19 bases between. This CDR3 is CASSLRGISGGAEAFF. CDR3 nucleotides: TGCGCCAGCAGCTTGAGGGGGATAAGCGGGGGAGCTGAAGCTTTCTTT.

This chain connects TRBV11-2 to TRBJ1-1; D remains ambiguous. In germline, CDR1 is SGHAT, CDR2 FQNNGV. With 1 base removed from V and 6 bases from J, the gap between germline ends came to 12 bases. The CDR3 has 14 residues. The CDR3 is CASSLGPRSAEAFF. Here the CDR3 DNA reads TGTGCCAGCAGCTTAGGACCTCGGTCGGCTGAAGCTTTCTTT. The full variable domain, in which reference TRBV11-2 and TRBJ1-1 provide the parts outside the CDR3, is EAGVAQSPRYKIIEKRQSVAFWCNPISGHATLYWYQQILGQGPKLLIQFQNNGVVDDSQLPKDRFSAERLKGVDSTLKIQPAKLEDSAVYLCASSLGPRSAEAFFGQGTRLTVV.

The rearrangement uses TRBV5-6 and TRBJ1-1; D is ambiguous. The CDR3 has 14 amino acids. Germline CDR1 SGHDT, CDR2 YYEEEE. Trimming shortened V by 2 bases and J by 1 base, and 9 bases separated the two germline ends. In DNA, the CDR3 is TGTGCCAGCAGCTTCCCGAGCGAGAACACTGAAGCTTTCTTT. It encodes CASSFPSENTEAFF.

The chain is built from TRBV19 and TRBJ1-3; D is ambiguous. This CDR3 is built from 12 residues. Germline lookup yields CDR1 LNHDA and CDR2 SQIVND (reference sequence). Trimming cost V 3 bases and J 10 bases, with 10 bases left between them. The CDR3 protein is CASSISGRTIYF. Here the CDR3 DNA reads TGTGCCAGTAGTATCTCGGGCAGGACCATATATTTT. The complete variable domain, with remaining parts taken from reference TRBV19 and TRBJ1-3, reads DGGITQSPKYLFRKEGQNVTLSCEQNLNHDAMYWYRQDPGQGLRLIYYSQIVNDFQKGDIAEGYSVSREKKESFPLTVTSAQKNPTAFYLCASSISGRTIYFGEGSWLTVV.

The chain couples TRBV2 to TRBJ1-1, with TRBD1 as a possible D gene (6 bases). The CDR3 is made up of 13 amino acids. Trimming took 6 bases from V and 3 from J, leaving 11 bases between them. The germline CDR1 and CDR2 sequences are SNHLY and FYNNEI. The CDR3 loop is CASRDTGHTEAFF. Here the CDR3 DNA reads TGTGCCAGCAGGGACACAGGGCACACTGAAGCTTTCTTT.

This clone was seen only once. The chain joins TRBV30 to TRBJ1-3, with D hard to call. CDR3 length: 14 amino acids. V was shortened by 0 bases and J by 3 bases, with 9 bases between the two germline ends. CDR1 GTSNPN and CDR2 SVGIG come from the germline V gene (reference sequence). The CDR3 reads CAWSVGSNGNTIYF. The CDR3 nucleotides read TGTGCCTGGAGTGTAGGTTCCAATGGAAACACCATATATTTT.

This clone appeared a few times. This chain links TRBV27 with TRBJ2-5, with 8 bases identical to TRBD1. V lost 5 bases, J lost 2 bases, and 4 bases stayed unmatched. The V gene's germline CDR1 is MNHEY and CDR2 SMNVEV (reference sequence). The CDR3 spans 14 residues. CDR3 nucleotide sequence: TGTGCCAGCAGTCCCGGACAGGGACAAGAGACCCAGTACTTC. Translating gives CASSPGQGQETQYF.

The gene calls are TRBV18 and TRBJ1-1; D is perhaps TRBD1 (6 bases). The V and J ends lost 3 bases and 3 bases respectively, with 14 bases between them. Germline CDR1 reads KGHSH; CDR2 reads LQKENI. The CDR3 runs 15 residues. CDR3 nucleotides: TGTGCCAGCTCACCCCTGACAGGTGTGGACACTGAAGCTTTCTTT. Amino acids: CASSPLTGVDTEAFF.

This chain uses TRBV28 with TRBJ1-3, with D perhaps TRBD1 (5 bases). The V end was cut by 6 bases, the J end by 2 bases, with 8 bases between. Per the germline V gene, CDR1 is MDHEN and CDR2 is SYDVKM. The CDR3 runs 13 residues. CDR3 coding DNA: TGTGCCAGCAGGGGGGGGGCTGGAAACACCATATATTTT. Its translation is CASRGGAGNTIYF.

This sequence joins TRBV4-1 and TRBJ1-2, with unresolved D. CDR3 length: 14 residues. The V and J ends lost 2 bases and 1 base respectively, with 8 bases between them. Germline CDR1 is MGHRA and CDR2 is YSYEKL. The CDR3: CASSQRPDNYGYTF. CDR3 nucleotide sequence: TGCGCCAGCAGCCAACGACCGGATAACTATGGCTACACCTTC.